Detailed here is one T cell receptor (beta chain). V lost 5 bases and J lost 4; bases outside the gene matches: 21. CDR1 SGHNT and CDR2 YENEEA come from the germline V gene. CDR3 length: 19 amino acids. The source of the sample is a study of T cells in localized non-small cell lung cancer. TCRdb's table, derived via immunoSEQ multiplex PCR, lists solely in-frame clones and lacks some. Altogether fewer than 15,000 clones are present, 28% being singletons, with the ten largest covering roughly 7.2%. The sample consisted of lung tumor tissue, taken before any cancer treatment. The chain links TRBV11-3 to TRBJ1-1, with 8 bases matching TRBD1. The origin of this receptor is a female donor of 60 years or more with stage I lung adenocarcinoma. Here the CDR3 reads CASSPRGGTGNRRATEAFF. For the CDR3, the DNA is TGTGCCAGCAGCCCTAGGGGCGGGACAGGCAACCGGCGGGCCACTGAAGCTTTCTTT.